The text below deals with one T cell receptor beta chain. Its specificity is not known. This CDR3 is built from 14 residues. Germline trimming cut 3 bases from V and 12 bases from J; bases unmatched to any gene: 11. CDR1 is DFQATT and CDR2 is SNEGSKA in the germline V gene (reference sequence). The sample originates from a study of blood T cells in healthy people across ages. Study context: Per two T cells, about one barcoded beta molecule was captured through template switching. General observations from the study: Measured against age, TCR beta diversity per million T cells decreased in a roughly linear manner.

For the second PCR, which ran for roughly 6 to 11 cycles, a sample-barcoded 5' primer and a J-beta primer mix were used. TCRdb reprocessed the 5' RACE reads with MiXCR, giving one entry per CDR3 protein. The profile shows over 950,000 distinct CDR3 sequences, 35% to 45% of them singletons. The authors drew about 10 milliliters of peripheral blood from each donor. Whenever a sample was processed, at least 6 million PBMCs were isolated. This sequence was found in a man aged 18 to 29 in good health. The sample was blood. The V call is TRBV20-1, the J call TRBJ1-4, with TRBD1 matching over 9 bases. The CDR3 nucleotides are TGCAGTGCTAGGGCGGGACAGGGCCGAACTCAACTGTTTTTT. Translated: CSARAGQGRTQLFF.